This is a list of T cell receptor beta chains from one sample in a study of early T cells in non-severe SARS-CoV-2 infection. TCRdb itself ran the 5' RACE reads through MiXCR, one entry per CDR3 protein. Seen here are 100,000 to 150,000 distinct CDR3 sequences, 14% to 15% observed once, and the top ten hold 20% to 25%. Sequences were obtained from whole blood. The origin of the receptors is an adult who was a healthcare worker with PCR-confirmed SARS-CoV-2 infection or an uninfected control (not recorded which). Both conserved end residues are part of each CDR3. Each record gives: J gene, D gene, clone size, V gene, CDR3 DNA, CDR3 protein. A D gene is named only where the DNA matches it firmly. Not all rows give a size; the values are once, few, many and, for expanded clones, a class.

>TRBJ1-1|-|-|TRBV7-8
TGTGCCAGCAGCTTAGATGGGATGGGCACTGAAGCTTTCTTT
CASSLDGMGTEAFF
>TRBJ1-4|-|-|TRBV5-1
TGCGCCAGCAGCTATCAACAGGGATCGGACGAAAAACTGTTTTTT
CASSYQQGSDEKLFF
>TRBJ1-4|-|-|TRBV9
TGTGCCAGCAGCTCCTATGCAACTAATGAAAAACTGTTTTTT
CASSSYATNEKLFF
>TRBJ1-2|-|many|TRBV12-3/TRBV12-4
TGTGCCAGCAGTAAGAGGGACGGCTATGGCTACACCTTC
CASSKRDGYGYTF
>TRBJ2-5|-|-|TRBV12-3/TRBV12-4
TGTGCCAGCAGCCTAGCTTGGGAAGAGACCCAGTACTTC
CASSLAWEETQYF
>TRBJ2-7|-|-|TRBV10-3
TGTGCCACGGGCAGTACCCCCTACGAGCAGTACTTC
CATGSTPYEQYF
>TRBJ2-2|-|-|TRBV12-3/TRBV12-4
TGTGCCAGCAGTTTCAGACGTGACGGGGAGCTGTTTTTT
CASSFRRDGELFF
>TRBJ2-3|-|-|TRBV2
TGTGCCAGCACTGAAAGAAGAAGTCCCGGGACAGATACGCAGTATTTT
CASTERRSPGTDTQYF
>TRBJ2-1|-|few|TRBV6-6
TGTGCCAGCAGTTTGGCTGACACTTACAATGAGCAGTTCTTC
CASSLADTYNEQFF
>TRBJ2-3|TRBD1|-|TRBV4-2
TGTGCCAGCAGCCGGGCAGGGGGCACGAATACGCAGTATTTT
CASSRAGGTNTQYF
>TRBJ2-2|-|few|TRBV5-4
TGTGCCAGCAGCTTGGGGCAGGGCCCCGGGGAGCTGTTTTTT
CASSLGQGPGELFF
>TRBJ1-1|-|few|TRBV5-5
TGTGCCAGCAGCTCCCACTCGACGGACACCCCCACTGAAGCTTTCTTT
CASSSHSTDTPTEAFF
>TRBJ2-7|-|-|TRBV16
TGTGCCAGCAGTAAAGGGGTTACCTCCTACGAGCAGTACTTC
CASSKGVTSYEQYF
>TRBJ2-7|-|-|TRBV5-1
TGCGCCAGCAGCTTGGGGGACACGAGCTCCTACGAGCAGTACTTC
CASSLGDTSSYEQYF
>TRBJ2-1|-|-|TRBV7-9
TGTGCCAGCAGCCCCAGCGCGGTGAATGAGCAGTTCTTC
CASSPSAVNEQFF
>TRBJ2-3|TRBD1|-|TRBV7-7
TGTGCCAGCAGCCCAGGAGGACAGGGAACAGATACGCAGTATTTT
CASSPGGQGTDTQYF
>TRBJ1-1|-|-|TRBV5-1
TGCGCCAGCAGCCTGATGACGGGAATGAACACTGAAGCTTTCTTT
CASSLMTGMNTEAFF